A single sample is the source of the 8 T cell receptor beta chains below, sequenced in a study of identical twins. TCRdb processed the 5' RACE reads anew with MiXCR; each CDR3 protein has one entry. Altogether 450,000 or so distinct CDR3 sequences are present, roughly a quarter being singletons, with the ten largest covering 2.9%. The sample was also linked to a second study, of T cells expressing NK-cell markers.

Sample: CD4+ T cells sorted from blood. The receptors derive from a woman aged 18-29 years in good health.

V is TRBV6-2 or TRBV6-3 and J is TRBJ2-7; 11 bases are shared with TRBD2. The CDR3 is made up of 14 amino acids. Germline-derived CDR1 and CDR2 are MNHEY and SVGEGT. Trimming removed 6 bases from V and 5 bases from J; junction bases left unmatched: 6. In DNA, the CDR3 is TGTGCCAGCAGCCGGGGACTAGCGGTAAACGAGCAGTACTTC. Its translation is CASSRGLAVNEQYF.

The chain has TRBV25-1 and TRBJ2-6; D perhaps matches TRBD1 (5 bases). With 7 bases removed from V and 1 base from J, the gap between germline ends came to 20 bases. Germline CDR1 and CDR2: MGHDK and SYGVNS. The CDR3 has 18 amino acids. This chain's CDR3 is CASNTGPGFPSGANVLTF. The CDR3 nucleotides read TGTGCCAGCAACACCGGACCAGGGTTCCCATCTGGGGCCAACGTCCTGACTTTC.

The sample holds a few counts of this clonotype. This rearrangement joins TRBV20-1 to TRBJ2-1; TRBD2 matches at 9 bases. This CDR3 comprises 16 residues. J gave up 0 bases and V 4 bases, and 7 bases lay outside the gene matches. Germline V gene sequence: CDR1 DFQATT, CDR2 SNEGSKA (reference sequence). DNA of the CDR3: TGCAGTGCTAAAAGGTGGCGGGAGGGCTCCTACAATGAGCAGTTCTTC. Amino acid sequence: CSAKRWREGSYNEQFF.

The rearrangement joins TRBV7-2 to TRBJ1-1, with D perhaps matching TRBD1 (6 bases). CDR1 and CDR2 from the germline V gene are SGHTA and FQGNSA. There are 16 residues in the CDR3. V was shortened by 3 bases and J by 0 bases, with 14 bases between the two germline ends. The CDR3 is CASSFRLWTVNTEAFF. The CDR3 region has the DNA TGTGCCAGCAGCTTTCGACTATGGACAGTGAACACTGAAGCTTTCTTT.

This clonotype was counted between two and nine times. At one boundary the junction diverges from the germline segment, which might be a read error. The chain has TRBV6-2 or TRBV6-3 and TRBJ2-7, with a tentative D call TRBD2 (5 bases). The CDR3 extends over 11 amino acids. Germline V gene data show CDR1 as MNHEY and CDR2 as SVGEGT. The chain's CDR3 is CASTSSDEQYF. The CDR3 DNA reads TGTGCCAGCACTAGCTCCGACGAGCAGTACTTC.

This clonotype has more than one count but fewer than ten. The rearrangement uses TRBV4-1 and TRBJ2-1; 12 bases match TRBD2. Germline loops: CDR1 MGHRA, CDR2 YSYEKL. The CDR3 contains 20 residues. With V trimmed by 1 base and J by 8 bases, 18 bases remained unmatched. The CDR3 DNA follows: TGCGCCAGCAGCCAAGTTGTAGCTAGCGGGAGGGCCACTCTGATGGATGAGCAGTTCTTC. Translation gives CASSQVVASGRATLMDEQFF.

The chain combines TRBV18 with TRBJ2-1; 10 nucleotides match TRBD2. Germline values: CDR1 KGHSH, CDR2 LQKENI. The V and J ends lost 1 base and 2 bases, in that order; junction bases with no gene match: 2. The CDR3 length is 16 residues. Here the CDR3 reads CASSPQAGGPYNEQFF. In DNA form, the CDR3 reads TGTGCCAGCTCACCACAAGCGGGAGGGCCCTACAATGAGCAGTTCTTC.

This clonotype was seen a handful of times. The chain couples TRBV24-1 to TRBJ2-1; tentative D call: TRBD1 (5 bases). Germline CDR1 reads KGHDR; CDR2 reads SFDVKD. The CDR3 consists of 11 residues. V lost 6 bases, J lost 15 bases, and 14 bases lay in between. The CDR3, as DNA: TGTGCCACCAGTATGGGTAGGGGTTTGTTCTTC. Translation gives CATSMGRGLFF.